This T cell receptor beta chain was profiled in a study of identical twins. General observations from the study: Invariant T cells like MAIT and iNKT could partly confound the zero-insertion analyses.

Worth noting for this clonotype: Its antigen remains unknown.

All donors were healthy Caucasians. TCRdb processed the 5' RACE reads anew with MiXCR; each CDR3 protein has one entry. The top ten hold over 1.5% of the sample, which has just under 650,000 distinct CDR3 sequences, around 7.5% seen once. V trimming: 3 bases; J trimming: 4 bases; junction bases outside the gene matches: 7. Germline-derived CDR1 and CDR2 are MGHRA and YSYEKL. The CDR3 runs 17 residues. This sample also belongs to another study, concerning yellow fever vaccine responses in identical twins.

This receptor was obtained from a woman between 18 and 29 years old in good health. Specimen: PBMCs. V and J are TRBV4-1 and TRBJ2-4, with 12 bases matching TRBD2. The CDR3 nucleotides read TGCGCCAGCAGCCATTTACTAGCGGGAGGATCAAAAAACATTCAGTACTTC. Protein product: CASSHLLAGGSKNIQYF.